This T cell receptor beta chain was observed in a study of human T cells and chemical hapten exposure (dated by TCRdb to 2020 to 2023). Regarding the study in general: For sensitization, 2% DPC in acetone was applied to a 2 cm by 2 cm area of upper inner arm skin. Alopecia areata with under or over 50% scalp involvement, alopecia totalis and alopecia universalis were represented in the patient cohort, which was mostly female. In alopecia patients, the study followed how the peripheral blood TCR repertoire changed in vivo over primary and secondary sensitization to diphenylcyclopropenone (DPC), a hapten. For TCR sequencing, blood came from about 29 alopecia patients at anywhere from one to four time points (pre-sensitization, 2, 6 and 24 weeks). Patch tests used Finn chambers with 0.01% DPC on the upper back, scored after 6 days by International Contact Dermatitis Research Group standards. Throughout the study period of roughly five months, patients also received therapeutic DPC doses to the scalp every week. Libraries were pooled for sequencing, and variation in per-sample TCR yields was attributed mainly to small differences in library volumes within the pool. Blood was sampled from patients pre-sensitization (week 0) and at 2, 6 and about 24 weeks after DPC sensitization. The investigation overall reported the following: Significantly more large CDR3 similarity clusters were formed by expanded TCRs than by pre-sensitization or healthy control sets, consistent with antigen-driven responses. After repeated subsampling, changes were observed in the strength of the expansion versus patch-test correlation and in the threshold at which the correlation became significant. All patients had alopecia, a presumed autoimmune disease, so their immune response might differ from that of healthy individuals. The number of TCRs above 1 in 1000 frequency did not change with DPC sensitization; there was no evidence of global repertoire structure alterations. The number of PT1 expanded TCRs positively correlated with patch test score, significant at thresholds 8, 16 and 32 but not 4.

The method was RACE. Sequencing was performed on a NextSeq 500. During library preparation, unique molecular identifiers were attached to individual cDNA molecules so that TCRs could be counted quantitatively and reproducibly. Both TCR alpha and TCR beta chains were sequenced from each blood RNA sample. The authors' pipeline ran thus. A median of roughly 98,000 TCRs per sample was observed, with a range of about 20,000 to 750,000. V, J and CDR3 annotation of the TCR reads was performed with the Decombinator software suite. To make PS versus PT1 abundance plots, every sample was subsampled to the same number of TCRs (28,000). Expanded TCRs were defined as absent before sensitization and observed at least eight times at the 2-week time point. TCRdb itself trimmed the public reads at Q25 with fastp, ran MiXCR and retained productive beta chains. All rows with the same CDR3 protein become a single entry with the most common DNA and genes. The V and J calls and clone size are TCRdb's, not the authors'. The sample table records 60,000 to 70,000 distinct CDR3 sequences; approximately 11% of these occur just once. Jointly, the top ten make up roughly 5.2% of the sample.

This clonotype was counted between two and nine times. Its specific antigen is unknown. The sample holds no much larger clone one base away, and base qualities are not on file. Measured from the cysteine to the phenylalanine, the CDR3 is 13 residues long. Kept here is only the CDR3 DNA, which spans 39 bases and is read in frame from base 1. The sample's time point, from its label and the paper: pre-sensitization, week 0. What this sample's treatment or condition label stands for: therapeutic diphenylcyclopropenone sensitization with weekly scalp DPC. At each patch-test visit, blood was drawn before the patch test was applied. Patients were eligible if aged 18 to 70, diagnosed with alopecia and judged suitable for DPC therapy, and pregnant patients were excluded. Total RNA was extracted from unfractionated whole blood collected in Tempus Blood RNA tubes.

The chain links TRBV12-3 or TRBV12-4 with TRBJ1-2, with TRBD1 as a weak D call on 5 bases. The receptor was isolated from a woman between 45 and 65 years old with alopecia areata. Some clones in this sample may be carry-over from other donors' samples. The specimen comprised whole blood, sampled in connection with sensitization to the hapten diphenylcyclopropenone (DPC). The sequenced DNA is TGTGGGAGACAGCTAAACAACCATTATGGCTACACCTTC. It translates as CGRQLNNHYGYTF.